Listed below are T cell receptor beta chains from one sample, sequenced in a study of cytomegalovirus exposure and HLA in healthy donors. Data came from immunoSEQ multiplex PCR; TCRdb stores just in-frame clones and leaves some out. Of about 220,000 clones in the sample, approximately 87% are singletons; the top ten hold about 2.8%. The sequencing input was PBMCs. The source of these receptors is a man younger than 30 in good health and CMV-seronegative. CDR3s include the opening cysteine and the closing phenylalanine or tryptophan. Each record gives: V gene, D gene, J gene, clone size, CDR3 protein, CDR3 DNA. D genes are given only for firm matches. A row's size may be missing; if present it is once, few, many or a size class.

>TRBV28|.|TRBJ2-4|.
CASRQLAKNIQYF
TGTGCCAGCAGACAGTTAGCCAAAAACATTCAGTACTTC
>TRBV9|.|TRBJ2-7|.
CASSVEGGLTYEQYF
TGTGCCAGCAGCGTAGAGGGGGGACTAACTTACGAGCAGTACTTC
>TRBV19|TRBD1|TRBJ2-7|.
CASSTSDRRDF
TGTGCCAGTAGTACTTCGGACAGGCGGGACTTC
>TRBV14|.|TRBJ2-3|.
CASSLDRGLQYF
TGTGCCAGCAGCCTAGACCGGGGGTTGCAGTATTTT
>TRBV19|.|TRBJ2-7|.
CASSIGQSYEQYF
TGTGCCAGTAGTATAGGACAGTCCTACGAGCAGTACTTC
>TRBV5-1|.|TRBJ2-7|once
CASSLVSVAYEQYF
TGCGCCAGCAGCTTGGTTTCGGTTGCCTACGAGCAGTACTTC
>TRBV7-2|TRBD1|TRBJ1-2|.
CASSSSGTDNYGYTF
TGTGCCAGCAGCAGCTCCGGGACAGATAACTATGGCTACACCTTC
>TRBV7-2|.|TRBJ1-5|.
CASSLDSVLPSNQPQHF
TGTGCCAGCAGCTTAGACTCGGTTCTCCCTAGCAATCAGCCCCAGCATTTT
>TRBV6-1|.|TRBJ1-1|.
CASSDLRGNTEAFF
TGTGCCAGCAGTGATTTGAGAGGGAACACTGAAGCTTTCTTT
>TRBV11-2|.|TRBJ1-3|.
CASSLVPLSGNTIYF
TGTGCCAGCAGCTTAGTTCCATTGTCCGGAAACACCATATATTTT
>TRBV5-4|TRBD2|TRBJ2-3|.
CASSLRGGGQDTQYF
TGTGCCAGCAGCTTGCGCGGGGGGGGGCAAGATACGCAGTATTTT
>TRBV9|TRBD1|TRBJ2-7|.
CASSLGQGAYEQYF
TGTGCCAGCAGCTTGGGACAGGGGGCCTACGAGCAGTACTTC
>TRBV5-6|.|TRBJ1-5|.
CASSLGGENQPQHF
TGTGCCAGCAGCTTGGGCGGGGAAAATCAGCCCCAGCATTTT
>TRBV4-3|.|TRBJ1-1|.
CASRESGRGNTEAFF
TGCGCCAGCAGGGAATCAGGCAGGGGGAACACTGAAGCTTTCTTT
>TRBV5-6|TRBD1|TRBJ2-1|.
CASSLAGMTGMVNEQFF
TGTGCCAGCAGCTTGGCCGGTATGACAGGGATGGTCAACGAGCAGTTCTTC
>TRBV28|.|TRBJ1-1|.
CASSLQLNTEAFF
TGTGCCAGCAGTTTACAGTTGAACACTGAAGCTTTCTTT
>TRBV27|TRBD2|TRBJ2-3|.
CASRLAGTDTQYF
TGTGCCAGCCGACTAGCAGGCACAGATACGCAGTATTTT
>TRBV5-1|.|TRBJ2-5|.
CASSLVGVAAGQETQYF
TGCGCCAGCAGCTTGGTAGGGGTGGCGGCAGGCCAAGAGACCCAGTACTTC
>TRBV9|.|TRBJ2-2|.
CASFPLAEPNTGELFF
TGTGCCAGCTTTCCCTTGGCGGAGCCGAACACCGGGGAGCTGTTTTTT
>TRBV10-3|.|TRBJ2-7|.
CAAAGAGYPDF
TGTGCCGCGGCGGGGGCGGGATATCCGGACTTC
>TRBV5-4|.|TRBJ2-4|.
CASSLLGQVGGNIQYF
TGTGCCAGCAGCTTACTTGGACAGGTGGGGGGAAACATTCAGTACTTC
>TRBV13|TRBD1|TRBJ1-5|.
CASSSGQGGQPQHF
TGTGCCAGCAGCTCAGGACAGGGAGGGCAGCCCCAGCATTTT
>TRBV11-2|.|TRBJ1-1|.
CASSLVQGYTEAFF
TGTGCCAGCAGCTTAGTACAGGGTTACACTGAAGCTTTCTTT
>TRBV29-1|.|TRBJ1-6|.
CSVRASSYNSPLHF
TGCAGCGTCCGAGCGAGCTCCTATAATTCACCCCTCCACTTT
>TRBV19|.|TRBJ1-3|.
CASDRKPGNTIYF
TGTGCCAGCGACAGGAAACCTGGAAACACCATATATTTT
>TRBV6-1|.|TRBJ2-7|few
CASSEQGWYEQYF
TGTGCCAGCAGTGAACAGGGGTGGTACGAGCAGTACTTC
>TRBV5-1|.|TRBJ2-5|.
CASSGGDISETQYF
TGCGCCAGCAGCGGGGGGGACATAAGTGAGACCCAGTACTTC
>TRBV6-1|.|TRBJ1-1|.
CASSVQDRNTEAFF
TGTGCCAGCAGTGTACAGGATAGGAACACTGAAGCTTTCTTT
>TRBV5-1|TRBD2|TRBJ2-3|.
CASRIATGTSRTDTQYF
TGCGCCAGCAGAATTGCCACTGGGACTAGCCGCACAGATACGCAGTATTTT
>TRBV28|TRBD1|TRBJ2-7|.
CASRKQGLTYEQYF
TGTGCCAGCAGGAAACAGGGGCTTACCTACGAGCAGTACTTC
>TRBV7-9|.|TRBJ2-1|.
CASSFFGESLEQFF
TGTGCCAGCAGCTTTTTCGGGGAATCCCTTGAGCAGTTCTTC
>TRBV11-2|.|TRBJ2-2|.
CASSLVRNTGELFF
TGTGCCAGCAGCTTAGTTCGGAACACCGGGGAGCTGTTTTTT
>TRBV7-6|.|TRBJ2-3|.
CASSPGPLRGGTDTQYF
TGTGCCAGCAGCCCCGGGCCCCTAAGGGGCGGCACAGATACGCAGTATTTT
>TRBV15|.|TRBJ2-3|.
CATSRDQGTGTDTQYF
TGTGCCACCAGCAGAGATCAGGGGACGGGCACAGATACGCAGTATTTT
>TRBV7-2|.|TRBJ2-5|.
CASSLTGRDGETQYF
TGTGCCAGCAGCTTAACGGGGCGGGATGGAGAGACCCAGTACTTC
>TRBV2|.|TRBJ1-6|.
CASSEGRQNSPLHF
TGTGCCAGCAGTGAAGGCCGACAGAATTCACCCCTCCACTTT
>TRBV15|TRBD1|TRBJ1-1|once
CATSIWTGGALEAFF
TGTGCCACCAGCATCTGGACAGGCGGAGCCCTTGAAGCTTTCTTT
>TRBV11-2|.|TRBJ2-5|few
CASSPVAETQYF
TGTGCCAGCAGCCCGGTTGCAGAGACCCAGTACTTC
>TRBV7-2|.|TRBJ2-7|.
CASSSSWGPHRYEQYF
TGTGCCAGCAGCTCCAGCTGGGGGCCTCACCGCTACGAGCAGTACTTC
>TRBV10-2|.|TRBJ2-1|.
CASSDFGGWGGLFMRNNEQFF
TGCGCCAGCAGTGACTTTGGTGGTTGGGGGGGCCTCTTTATGAGAAACAATGAGCAGTTCTTC
>TRBV5-1|.|TRBJ2-7|.
CASSLLETASYEQYF
TGCGCCAGCAGCCTGCTAGAGACAGCCTCCTACGAGCAGTACTTC
>TRBV6-5|.|TRBJ2-3|.
CASSLGRRGDTQYF
TGTGCCAGCAGCCTAGGACGGAGGGGAGATACGCAGTATTTT
>TRBV4-2|.|TRBJ2-1|.
CASSQELSGSYNEQFF
TGTGCCAGCAGCCAAGAACTTAGCGGCTCCTACAATGAGCAGTTCTTC
>TRBV7-3|.|TRBJ2-2|few
CASSFQGGSGELFF
TGTGCCAGCAGCTTTCAGGGGGGATCCGGGGAGCTGTTTTTT
>TRBV19|.|TRBJ1-5|.
CASSRRSQSAQHF
TGTGCCAGTAGTAGGCGGTCCCAATCAGCCCAGCATTTT
>TRBV7-2|TRBD2|TRBJ2-1|.
CASRTSGGGNEQFF
TGTGCCAGCAGGACTAGCGGTGGGGGGAATGAGCAGTTCTTC
>TRBV5-1|TRBD1|TRBJ2-1|.
CASSLIPGQGYNEQFF
TGCGCCAGCAGCCTGATCCCGGGACAGGGCTACAATGAGCAGTTCTTC
>TRBV30|.|TRBJ2-7|.
CAWSARGWRYEQYF
TGTGCCTGGAGTGCCCGGGGATGGAGGTACGAGCAGTACTTC
>TRBV29-1|.|TRBJ2-7|few
CSVRGHEQYF
TGCAGCGTTAGAGGTCACGAGCAGTACTTC
>TRBV30|.|TRBJ1-3|.
CASTVNRLSRGNTIYF
TGTGCCTCGACAGTCAACCGCCTTTCGCGAGGAAACACCATATATTTT
>TRBV4-2|.|TRBJ1-6|.
CASSQEGGTVGVTLHF
TGTGCCAGCAGCCAAGAAGGAGGAACGGTCGGGGTCACCCTCCACTTT
>TRBV4-3|TRBD2|TRBJ2-3|.
CASSSQAGGATDTQYF
TGCGCCAGCAGCTCCCAAGCGGGAGGGGCGACAGATACGCAGTATTTT
>TRBV4-1|.|TRBJ1-5|.
CASSLNRAGHQPQHF
TGCGCCAGCAGCCTAAACAGGGCAGGGCATCAGCCCCAGCATTTT
>TRBV18|.|TRBJ2-7|.
CASSPGGVASYEQYF
TGTGCCAGCTCACCGGGGGGTGTCGCATCCTACGAGCAGTACTTC
>TRBV4-1|.|TRBJ1-1|few
CASSRPSRALMNTEAFF
TGCGCCAGCAGCCGCCCGTCCAGGGCCCTTATGAACACTGAAGCTTTCTTT